This T cell receptor beta chain was recorded in a study of shared clonotypes between healthy human individuals (dated by TCRdb to about 2020). For the study in its entirety: Three men and a couple of women, aged 18 to 49 years, made up the cohort. For each donor, three plates each were used for CD4 naive and CD4 memory, two plates were used for CD8 naive, and one plate was used for CD8 memory. Each donor's leukapheresis produced roughly between roughly 0.94 and 9.5 billion PBMCs. To estimate repertoire size and how much clonotypes are shared between individuals, the study performed deep sequencing of blood TCR repertoires from roughly five healthy adults. To increase sequencing depth and limit assay-specific biases, different laboratories used diverse techniques to prepare libraries and sequence TCR repertoires.

CD8 naive samples were CD45RO-negative cells positively selected for CCR7, giving a CD45RA+CCR7+ population that excluded TemRA cells. Healthy HIV-negative adults with no recently reported acute infections or vaccinations were included as donors. All donors were Caucasian adults living in Nashville, Tennessee, USA. After blood collection by leukapheresis, PBMCs were isolated using Ficoll-Histopaque density gradient centrifugation and then cryopreserved in the vapor phase of liquid nitrogen. Analytical flow cytometry was used to check the purity and quantity of every magnetically sorted T cell population. Each sorted fraction had its genomic DNA isolated and then quantified by UV absorbance on a Nanodrop 2000c. Using the deep immunoSEQ assay, TCR CDR3 regions were amplified from genomic DNA by multiplex PCR. Extracted genomic DNA from each cell subset was spread evenly across all wells of several immunoSEQ 96-well plates, with each plate serving as a replicate. For sorted subsets, approximately 190 ng of genomic DNA, equivalent to 25,000 to 35,000 T cell genomes, went into each replicate PCR. The purified libraries were quantified using a Qubit 3.0 fluorometer, sized with a Bioanalyzer 2100, and then quantified again using the KAPA Library Quantification kit. Every immunoSEQ 96-well plate was sequenced on a separate single-read 150-cycle Illumina NextSeq 550 flow cell. Per the authors' processing: Because the immunoSEQ output included only junctional sequences and no quality scores, the filtering could not be the same as the filtering used for full-length reads. Sequences were annotated with PyIR, a Python wrapper for IgBLAST v1.9, using IMGT germline references to assign V/J genes and CDR3. Reads were filtered out if the reads had weak V/J assignments (E-value above 1e-6), no CDR3, stop codons, out-of-frame junctions, or ambiguous translated residues. V3J clonotypes were defined by identical inferred V gene, J gene, and CDR3 amino acid sequence. The percentage overlap between two repertoires was calculated by dividing the number of shared unique clonotypes by the size of the smaller repertoire. Repertoire richness was assessed with RTK rarefaction, the Chao1 estimator, and Recon v2.1 estimates of unobserved clonotypes. OLGA was used to compute generation probabilities for all TCRbeta clonotypes that the gDNA method yielded from a handful of donors. Not all clones reach the TCRdb copy of this immuneACCESS table, which keeps in-frame sequences only. Checked studies attribute under half of the gap to unresolved V genes and leave the rest unexplained. V and J calls and clone size follow that table, whereas D and trimming were derived from the DNA. The sample records millions of clones, just under 95% of which are singletons. The ten largest clones add up to about 1.1% of the sample.

The paper as a whole reports these results and caveats: Sampling was restricted to blood, and TCR repertoires in tissues likely differ from the TCR repertoires found in blood. Based on pairwise subsampling, the degree of clonotype sharing among donors was expected to be affected by sequencing depth. Because the study included only a small number of donors, the genetic and exposure-history diversity represented was limited. Larger estimated clonotype richness was generally found for naive subsets than for memory subsets. When several donors were compared, the shared fraction of clonotypes was about 5% for naive CD4, around 4% for naive CD8, about 2.4% for memory CD4, and roughly 0.43% for memory CD8. Compared with non-shared clonotypes, the clonotypes found in all four sorted-subset donors had higher generation probabilities. Even with the large sequencing depth, rarefaction of the sorted-subset datasets indicated that sequencing was incomplete.

Reading the germline V gene gives CDR1 SGDLS and CDR2 YYNGEE. Its CDR3 holds 13 amino acids, cysteine through phenylalanine. Kept here is only the CDR3 DNA, which spans 39 bases and is read in frame from base 1. V and J are truncated by 1 base and 5 bases respectively, leaving an intervening sequence of 10 bases. This clone has only one observation. Its antigen is unknown. No base quality information exists; no much larger clone differs at one position. The rearranged segments are TRBV9 and TRBJ2-7, and the D gene may be TRBD1, 5 bases matching. The source material was naive CD8+ T cells sorted from blood. The sample's cell subset or site, from its label and the paper: CD45RA+CCR7+. The receptor's source is a man between 18 and 35 years old in good health. The DNA sequence is given as TGTGCCAGCAGCGTAAACCAGGGAAACGAGCAGTACTTC. Translated, this is CASSVNQGNEQYF. Full variable domain (CDR3 extended with the reference TRBV9 and TRBJ2-7 proteins): DSGVTQTPKHLITATGQRVTLRCSPRSGDLSVYWYQQSLDQGLQFLIQYYNGEERAKGNILERFSAQQFPDLHSELNLSSLELGDSALYFCASSVNQGNEQYFGPGTRLTVT.